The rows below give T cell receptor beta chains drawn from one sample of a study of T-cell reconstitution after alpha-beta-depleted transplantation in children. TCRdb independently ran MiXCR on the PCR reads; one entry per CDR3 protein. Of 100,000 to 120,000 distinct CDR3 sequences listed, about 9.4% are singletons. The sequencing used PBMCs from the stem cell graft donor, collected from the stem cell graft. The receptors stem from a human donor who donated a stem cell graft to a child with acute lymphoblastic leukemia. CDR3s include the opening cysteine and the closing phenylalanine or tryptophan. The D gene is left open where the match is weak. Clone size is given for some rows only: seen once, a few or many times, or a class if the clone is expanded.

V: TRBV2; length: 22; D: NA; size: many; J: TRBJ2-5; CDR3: CASSERFRGLAKKPLNKETQYF; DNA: TGTGCCAGCAGTGAAAGGTTTCGCGGCCTCGCCAAGAAGCCCCTAAACAAAGAGACCCAGTACTTC
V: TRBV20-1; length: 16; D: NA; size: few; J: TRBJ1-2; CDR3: CSAREAGTRWSYGYTF; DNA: TGCAGTGCTAGAGAGGCCGGGACTCGGTGGAGCTATGGCTACACCTTC
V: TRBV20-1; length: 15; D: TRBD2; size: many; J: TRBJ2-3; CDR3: CSARPLAGATDTQYF; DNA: TGCAGTGCTAGACCACTAGCGGGGGCCACAGATACGCAGTATTTT
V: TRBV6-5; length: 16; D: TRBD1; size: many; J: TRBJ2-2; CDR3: CASTRTGPTNTGELFF; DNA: TGTGCCAGCACCCGGACAGGGCCTACGAACACCGGGGAGCTGTTTTTT
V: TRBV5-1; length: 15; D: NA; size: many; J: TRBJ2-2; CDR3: CASSLEPEITGELFF; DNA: TGCGCCAGCAGCTTGGAGCCAGAGATCACCGGGGAGCTGTTTTTT
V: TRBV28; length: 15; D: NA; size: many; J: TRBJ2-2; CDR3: CASSSRTEYTGELFF; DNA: TGTGCCAGCAGTTCTCGGACAGAGTACACCGGGGAGCTGTTTTTT
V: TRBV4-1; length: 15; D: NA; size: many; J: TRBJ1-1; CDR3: CASSPRGLSNTEAFF; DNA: TGCGCCAGCAGCCCCAGGGGATTGTCCAACACTGAAGCTTTCTTT
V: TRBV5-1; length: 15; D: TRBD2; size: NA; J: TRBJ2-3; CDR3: CASSLGGLSTDTQYF; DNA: TGCGCCAGCAGCTTGGGGGGACTAAGCACAGATACGCAGTATTTT
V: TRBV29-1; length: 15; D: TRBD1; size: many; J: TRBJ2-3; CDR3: CSVAPDRGQIDTQYF; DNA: TGCAGCGTTGCTCCGGACAGGGGGCAGATAGATACGCAGTATTTT
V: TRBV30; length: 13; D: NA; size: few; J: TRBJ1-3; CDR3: CAWSGTLGNTIYF; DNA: TGTGCCTGGAGTGGGACACTTGGAAACACCATATATTTT
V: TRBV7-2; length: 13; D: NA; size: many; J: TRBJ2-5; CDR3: CASSLRFEETQYF; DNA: TGTGCCAGCAGCTTAAGATTCGAAGAGACCCAGTACTTC
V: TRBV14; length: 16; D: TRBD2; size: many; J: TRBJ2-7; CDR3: CASSHLAGRGPYEQYF; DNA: TGTGCCAGCAGCCACCTAGCGGGCAGAGGTCCCTACGAGCAGTACTTC
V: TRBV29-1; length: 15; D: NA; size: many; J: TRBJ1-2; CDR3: CSVPASRDWDDGYTF; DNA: TGCAGCGTTCCCGCCTCCCGGGACTGGGACGATGGCTACACCTTC
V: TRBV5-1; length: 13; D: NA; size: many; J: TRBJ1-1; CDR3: CASSFDINTEAFF; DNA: TGCGCCAGCAGCTTCGACATTAACACTGAAGCTTTCTTT
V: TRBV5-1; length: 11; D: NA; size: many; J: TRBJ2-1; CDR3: CASRLRGEQFF; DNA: TGCGCCAGCAGATTAAGGGGTGAGCAGTTCTTC
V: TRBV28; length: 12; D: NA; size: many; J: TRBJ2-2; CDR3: CASSLRTGELFF; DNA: TGTGCCAGCAGTCTCCGGACCGGGGAGCTGTTTTTT
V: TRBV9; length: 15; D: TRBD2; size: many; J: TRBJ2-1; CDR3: CASSAGTSGYNEQFF; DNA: TGTGCCAGCAGCGCGGGGACTAGCGGGTACAATGAGCAGTTCTTC
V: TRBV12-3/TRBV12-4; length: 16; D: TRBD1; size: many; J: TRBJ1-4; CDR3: CASSLGGQGAYEKLFF; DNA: TGTGCCAGCAGTTTAGGGGGGCAGGGGGCTTATGAAAAACTGTTTTTT
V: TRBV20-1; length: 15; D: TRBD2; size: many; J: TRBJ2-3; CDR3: CSAFRLAGVTDTQYF; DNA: TGCAGTGCTTTCCGACTAGCGGGGGTCACAGATACGCAGTATTTT
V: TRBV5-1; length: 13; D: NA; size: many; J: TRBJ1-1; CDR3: CASTGSGATEAFF; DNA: TGCGCCAGCACCGGGTCCGGGGCCACTGAAGCTTTCTTT
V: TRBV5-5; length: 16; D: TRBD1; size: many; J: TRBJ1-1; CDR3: CASKIGGGRANTEAFF; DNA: TGTGCCAGCAAGATAGGAGGGGGCCGGGCCAACACTGAAGCTTTCTTT
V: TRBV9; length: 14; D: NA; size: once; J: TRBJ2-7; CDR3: CASSAGGRASEQYF; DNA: TGTGCCAGCAGCGCCGGGGGCAGGGCGTCCGAGCAGTACTTC
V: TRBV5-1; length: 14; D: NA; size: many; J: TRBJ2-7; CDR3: CASSLDTSAAEQYF; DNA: TGCGCCAGCAGCTTGGACACGTCGGCGGCCGAGCAGTACTTC
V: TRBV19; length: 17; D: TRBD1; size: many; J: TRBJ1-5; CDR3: CASKNPGTGDSNQPQHF; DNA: TGTGCCAGTAAAAACCCGGGGACAGGGGATAGCAATCAGCCCCAGCATTTT
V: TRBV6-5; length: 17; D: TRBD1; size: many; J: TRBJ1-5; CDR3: CASSYLGQGYSNQPQHF; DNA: TGTGCCAGCAGTTACCTGGGACAGGGATATAGCAATCAGCCCCAGCATTTT
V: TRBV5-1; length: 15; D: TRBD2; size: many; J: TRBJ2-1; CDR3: CASSLGAGGNNEQFF; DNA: TGCGCCAGCAGCTTGGGGGCGGGGGGGAACAATGAGCAGTTCTTC
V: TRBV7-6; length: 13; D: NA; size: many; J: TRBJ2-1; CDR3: CASSPGIYNEQFF; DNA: TGTGCCAGCAGCCCAGGGATCTACAATGAGCAGTTCTTC
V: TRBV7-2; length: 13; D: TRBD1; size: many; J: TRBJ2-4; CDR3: CASSSDRGNIQYF; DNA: TGTGCCAGCAGCTCTGACAGGGGGAACATTCAGTACTTC
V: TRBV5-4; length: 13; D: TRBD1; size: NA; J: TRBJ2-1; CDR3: CASSWTGSNEQFF; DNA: TGTGCCAGCAGCTGGACAGGGAGCAATGAGCAGTTCTTC
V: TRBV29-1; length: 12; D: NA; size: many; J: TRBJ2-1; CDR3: CSVPPDHNEQFF; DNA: TGCAGCGTCCCCCCCGACCACAATGAGCAGTTCTTC